Listed here are 26 T cell receptor beta chains from one sample, sequenced in a study of T-cell reconstitution after alpha-beta-depleted transplantation in children. The authors prepared the TCRbeta library with unique molecular identifiers. One entry per CDR3 protein results from TCRdb running MiXCR on the PCR reads. The data contain roughly 500,000 distinct CDR3 sequences, around 13% of them singletons. Sequencing was performed on PBMCs from the stem cell graft donor, taken from the stem cell graft. The source of these receptors is a human donor who donated a stem cell graft to a child with combined immunodeficiency.

The rearrangement links TRBV19 to TRBJ1-5; D not resolved. Germline V CDR1 and CDR2: LNHDA, SQIVND (reference sequence). The CDR3 spans 15 residues. With 0 bases removed from V and 0 bases from J, the gap between germline ends came to 6 bases. As DNA, the CDR3 is TGTGCCAGTAGTATAGAAGGGTATAGCAATCAGCCCCAGCATTTT. Protein sequence: CASSIEGYSNQPQHF.

CDR3 amino acids: CASSLDSLRNSPLHF. CDR3 DNA sequence: TGTGCCAGCAGCTTAGACAGCCTAAGGAATTCACCCCTCCACTTT. The chain employs TRBV7-2 and TRBJ1-6; D remains ambiguous. V was trimmed by 1 base and J by 7 bases, leaving 11 bases between them. Germline CDR1 reads SGHTA; CDR2 reads FQGNSA. The CDR3 contains 15 residues.

This clonotype has only a few counts. The chain couples TRBV12-3 or TRBV12-4 to TRBJ2-2; D remains ambiguous. This CDR3 contains 13 residues. Trimming pared 7 bases from V and 4 bases from J, leaving 10 bases between. CDR3 in amino acids: CASKPTRTGELFF. Written as DNA, the CDR3 is TGTGCCAGCAAACCGACTCGCACCGGGGAGCTGTTTTTT.

This CDR3 is CASSPTEGSSYEQYF. The CDR3 nucleotides read TGCGCCAGCAGCCCGACCGAGGGTTCGTCCTACGAGCAGTACTTC. This chain links TRBV4-3 with TRBJ2-7; D is possibly TRBD2 (5 bases). The CDR3 is 15 residues long. Germline V gene data show CDR1 as LGHNA and CDR2 as YSLEER. With 4 bases removed from V and 1 base from J, the gap between germline ends came to 14 bases.

CDR3 sequence (DNA): TGCAGTGCCCCCGGGACAGGGGTCAATGAGCAGTTCTTC. This gives the protein CSAPGTGVNEQFF. The chain employs TRBV20-1 and TRBJ2-1; TRBD1 aligns across 10 bases. The V gene end was trimmed by 6 bases and the J gene end by 6 bases; junction bases not matched to a gene: 5. The CDR3 is 13 residues long. In germline, CDR1 is DFQATT, CDR2 SNEGSKA (reference sequence).

This clonotype was detected a few times. The V and J genes are TRBV29-1 and TRBJ2-2; D gene uncertain. V shed 5 bases and J shed 2 bases, with 6 bases lying between them. This CDR3 spans 12 amino acids. CDR1 SQVTM and CDR2 ANQGSEA come from the germline V gene. The CDR3 region is CSVKVNTGELFF. Here the CDR3 DNA reads TGCAGCGTTAAGGTCAACACCGGGGAGCTGTTTTTT.

This clonotype has just a few counts. The V and J genes are TRBV6-2 or TRBV6-3 and TRBJ2-3; 14 nucleotides agree with TRBD2. CDR1 is MNHEY and CDR2 is SVGEGT in the germline V gene. J lost 3 bases, V lost 7 bases, and 9 bases had no gene match. The CDR3 runs 17 residues. The CDR3 bases are TGTGCCAGCAACCCTCCGGGACTAGCGGGGGCTACAGATACGCAGTATTTT. Translated, it gives CASNPPGLAGATDTQYF.

CDR3 loop: CATSDLRTSGRANPPDTQYF. CDR3 DNA: TGTGCCACCAGTGATCTCAGGACTAGCGGGAGGGCCAATCCCCCAGATACGCAGTATTTT. The chain employs TRBV24-1 and TRBJ2-3; 15 bases are shared with TRBD2. Germline trimming cut 3 bases from V and 4 bases from J; bases unmatched to any gene: 13. The CDR3 totals 20 residues. The V gene's germline CDR1 is KGHDR and CDR2 SFDVKD.

This clonotype has ten or more counts. This rearrangement joins TRBV7-2 to TRBJ2-7; 8 nucleotides match TRBD1. The CDR3 is made up of 14 amino acids. V lost 5 bases, J lost 1 base, and 4 bases stayed unmatched. Germline V gives CDR1 SGHTA, CDR2 FQGNSA. The chain's CDR3 is CASSPRTGSYEQYF. As DNA, the CDR3 is TGTGCCAGCAGCCCCCGGACAGGGTCCTACGAGCAGTACTTC.

This clonotype was observed a few times. This chain links TRBV12-3 or TRBV12-4 with TRBJ2-7; unclear D gene. This CDR3 is 14 amino acids long. The V and J ends lost 7 bases and 1 base respectively, with 14 bases between them. CDR3 amino acids: CASTLGTTSYEQYF. The CDR3 DNA sequence: TGTGCCAGCACCCTGGGAACAACATCCTACGAGCAGTACTTC.

This clonotype occurred a few times. The chain couples TRBV28 to TRBJ2-7; D not certain. The V end lost 3 bases, the J end lost 2 bases, and 17 bases lay between the germline ends. The CDR3 extends over 16 amino acids. In germline, CDR1 is MDHEN, CDR2 SYDVKM. The chain's CDR3 is CASSFDTRTATYEQYF. The CDR3 DNA follows: TGTGCCAGCAGTTTCGACACAAGGACGGCTACCTACGAGCAGTACTTC.

This clonotype occurred many times. The chain couples TRBV6-2 or TRBV6-3 to TRBJ2-7; D remains ambiguous. Germline V gene sequence: CDR1 MNHEY, CDR2 SVGEGT. This CDR3 spans 13 amino acids. The ends were cut back, 0 bases at V and 5 bases at J, with 8 bases in the middle. CDR3 DNA: TGTGCCAGCAGTTACTCGGATTTCGACGAGCAGTACTTC. It is translated as CASSYSDFDEQYF.

This clonotype was recorded many times. V is TRBV6-5 and J is TRBJ2-1; no firm D call. This CDR3 has 13 amino acids. Trimming took 3 bases from V and 6 from J, leaving 9 bases between them. Germline V gene sequence: CDR1 MNHEY, CDR2 SVGAGI. CDR3 loop: CASSYWGTNEQFF. The CDR3 nucleotides read TGTGCCAGCAGTTATTGGGGTACCAATGAGCAGTTCTTC.

This clonotype was counted at least ten times. The V call is TRBV5-6, the J call TRBJ1-3, with unresolved D. V was trimmed by 3 bases and J by 3 bases, leaving 4 bases between them. From germline, CDR1 is SGHDT and CDR2 YYEEEE. CDR3 length equals 12 residues. The CDR3 spells CASSSLGNTIYF. CDR3 nucleotide sequence: TGTGCCAGCAGCTCACTTGGAAACACCATATATTTT.

The table lists this clonotype with a few counts. The V and J genes are TRBV5-5 and TRBJ2-7; 8 bases map to TRBD1. The CDR3 loop spans 14 amino acids. Germline V CDR1 and CDR2: SGHKS, YYEKEE (reference sequence). J gave up 8 bases and V 4 bases, and 11 bases lay outside the gene matches. The DNA for the CDR3 is TGTGCCAGCAGCCCTGGACAGGGTGGGTATCAGCAGTACTTC. Its translation is CASSPGQGGYQQYF.

The table lists this clonotype with many counts. This rearrangement joins TRBV20-1 to TRBJ1-1; tentative D call: TRBD1 (6 bases). V gave up 0 bases and J gave up 3 bases, with 8 bases separating them. The CDR3 runs to 13 residues. The germline CDR1 and CDR2 sequences are DFQATT and SNEGSKA (reference sequence). In nucleotides, the CDR3 is TGCAGTGCTAGAGAACAGGGAGACACTGAAGCTTTCTTT. Amino acids: CSAREQGDTEAFF.

The genes are TRBV28 and TRBJ2-2; D might be TRBD1 or TRBD2, each matching 6 bases. The CDR3 runs to 16 residues. Germline V gene lookup returns CDR1 MDHEN and CDR2 SYDVKM. Trimming stripped 5 bases from V and 4 bases from J, with 17 bases between. Written as DNA, the CDR3 is TGTGCCAGCAGTCAATCACAGGGTAGCGGCACCGGGGAGCTGTTTTTT. It codes for CASSQSQGSGTGELFF.

This clonotype has just a few counts. The chain links TRBV6-2 or TRBV6-3 to TRBJ2-3; the match to TRBD2 covers 13 bases. CDR1 is MNHEY, CDR2 SVGEGT, per germline. V shed 6 bases, J shed 6 bases, and the junction held 9 bases outside the gene matches. The CDR3 runs to 16 residues. This CDR3 is CASSLGLAGTSDTQYF. CDR3 sequence (DNA): TGTGCCAGCAGCCTGGGACTAGCGGGGACCTCTGATACGCAGTATTTT.

The V and J genes are TRBV3-1 and TRBJ1-1; D gene unclear. CDR3 length equals 13 residues. Germline values: CDR1 LGHDT, CDR2 YNNKEL (reference sequence). V dropped 7 bases and J dropped 5 bases, with 14 bases sitting between them. CDR3 sequence reads: CASTFFLGTEAFF. The CDR3 nucleotides are TGTGCCAGCACTTTTTTTTTAGGGACTGAAGCTTTCTTT.

This clonotype was recorded many times. The CDR3 here is CASSTYGRSPDTQYF. CDR3 nucleotides: TGTGCCAGTAGTACTTATGGACGAAGCCCAGATACGCAGTATTTT. The chain combines TRBV19 with TRBJ2-3; D remains ambiguous. Looked up from germline, CDR1 is LNHDA and CDR2 is SQIVND (reference sequence). Between the trimmed V and J ends, which lost 4 bases and 4 bases, there was a span of 15 bases. This CDR3 has 15 residues.

This clonotype was observed a few times. This sequence joins TRBV5-4 and TRBJ2-2; D may correspond to TRBD1 or TRBD2 (6 bases each). CDR3 length: 14 residues. V lost 4 bases, J lost 5 bases, and 12 bases lay in between. Germline assignment: CDR1 SGHNT and CDR2 YYREEE (reference sequence). In DNA, the CDR3 is TGTGCCAGCAGCCCGGGGGCATGGACCGGGGAGCTGTTTTTT. Translating it yields CASSPGAWTGELFF.

This clonotype was found a few times. The chain links TRBV5-1 to TRBJ2-1; 12 nucleotides align to TRBD2. The length of the CDR3 is 16 residues. The germline CDR1 and CDR2 sequences are SGHRS and YFSETQ. The junction had 5 bases not matched to a gene; V was cut back by 0 bases and J by 7 bases. As DNA, the CDR3 is TGCGCCAGCAGCTTGGTGGCTAGCGGGGGGGAGAATGAGCAGTTCTTC. Translation: CASSLVASGGENEQFF.

This clonotype was detected many times. The V call is TRBV7-2, the J call TRBJ1-5; D unresolved. The CDR3 totals 17 residues. Trimming removed 3 bases at V and 0 bases at J, with 15 bases between. Germline CDR1 and CDR2: SGHTA and FQGNSA. This CDR3 reads CASSFGFPPYSNQPQHF. In DNA form, the CDR3 reads TGTGCCAGCAGCTTCGGGTTTCCCCCTTATAGCAATCAGCCCCAGCATTTT.

V is TRBV15 and J is TRBJ1-3; 7 bases match TRBD1. V lost 4 bases to trimming and J lost 8 bases; unmatched junction nucleotides: 5. Germline V CDR1 and CDR2: LNHNV, YYDKDF (reference sequence). CDR3 size: 13 residues. CDR3 region: CATSTRQGYTIYF. CDR3 coding DNA: TGTGCCACCAGCACCCGACAGGGTTACACCATATATTTT.

The chain uses TRBV11-2 and TRBJ2-2, with D perhaps being TRBD1 or TRBD2 (5 bases each). CDR3 size: 16 residues. Trimming cost V 7 bases and J 0 bases, with 15 bases left between them. Germline V gene data show CDR1 as SGHAT and CDR2 as FQNNGV. CDR3 coding DNA: TGTGCCAGCATAAGACGGGGCGTCGCGAACACCGGGGAGCTGTTTTTT. Amino acid sequence: CASIRRGVANTGELFF.

This clonotype appeared many times. The V and J genes are TRBV4-2 and TRBJ2-1; the D is unclear. Germline CDR1 is LGHNA and CDR2 is YNFKEQ. V was shortened by 4 bases and J by 5 bases, with 6 bases between the two germline ends. The CDR3 extends over 12 amino acids. CDR3 sequence reads: CASSRMDNEQFF. As DNA, the CDR3 is TGTGCCAGCAGCCGGATGGACAATGAGCAGTTCTTC.